Each of the 21 T cell receptor beta chains below was sequenced from the same sample in a study of blood T cell repertoires in COVID-19 (dated by TCRdb to the early 2020s). To prepare the library, the immunoSEQ multiplex PCR assay was applied. Drawn from immuneACCESS, this table holds only the in-frame rearrangements with V and J called that TCRdb kept. Clones are partly lost; checked studies trace under half to an unresolved V gene and leave the rest unexplained. The sample table lists fewer than 150,000 clones, 70% to 85% of them with a count of one. The top ten hold roughly 11% of the sample. The source material was peripheral blood. All receptors derive from a man aged 55 to 70 who had recovered from COVID-19.

The genes are TRBV7-9 and TRBJ1-5; possibly TRBD1 for D (6 bases). This CDR3 is built from 17 residues. V was trimmed by 3 bases and J by 2 bases, leaving 17 bases between them. Germline lookup yields CDR1 SEHNR and CDR2 FQNEAQ (reference sequence). The CDR3 here is CASSFSGTIMGNQPQHF. CDR3 in DNA: TGTGCCAGCAGCTTCTCCGGGACAATAATGGGCAATCAGCCCCAGCATTTT.

J is TRBJ2-5 and V is TRBV28, with 12 bases that match TRBD2. This CDR3 comprises 17 residues. The germline CDR1 and CDR2 sequences are MDHEN and SYDVKM. J was trimmed by 4 bases and V by 3 bases; bases with no gene match: 9. CDR3 in amino acids: CASSFPLTSGRGETQYF. The CDR3 DNA sequence: TGTGCCAGCAGTTTCCCCTTGACTAGCGGGAGAGGAGAGACCCAGTACTTC.

This clone was counted only a few times. The chain links TRBV27 to TRBJ2-3; 9 bases fit TRBD1. The CDR3 is made up of 14 amino acids. Germline V CDR1 and CDR2: MNHEY, SMNVEV (reference sequence). The V and J ends lost 4 bases and 1 base, in that order; junction bases with no gene match: 0. CDR3 region: CASSYRGRTDTQYF. The CDR3 DNA follows: TGTGCCAGCAGTTACAGGGGGCGCACAGATACGCAGTATTTT.

This clone was observed a handful of times. This sequence joins TRBV20-1 and TRBJ1-1; TRBD1 matches at 8 bases. The germline gives CDR1 DFQATT, CDR2 SNEGSKA (reference sequence). With V trimmed by 3 bases and J by 0 bases, 6 bases remained unmatched. The CDR3 has 15 amino acids. CDR3 loop: CSASATGGLNTEAFF. CDR3 coding DNA: TGCAGTGCTAGTGCCACAGGGGGGCTGAACACTGAAGCTTTCTTT.

Notes on this clone: The same CDR3 is also encoded by other DNA sequences in this sample. The CDR3 region has the DNA TGCAGCGCCAGGACAGGGGAGGAGACCCAGTACTTC. It encodes CSARTGEETQYF. The chain links TRBV29-1 to TRBJ2-5; 9 bases match TRBD1. The V and J ends lost 7 bases and 5 bases, in that order; junction bases with no gene match: 5. Per the germline V gene, CDR1 is SQVTM and CDR2 is ANQGSEA. There are 12 residues in the CDR3.

The chain recombines TRBV4-1 with TRBJ1-2; D is ambiguous. V gave up 0 bases and J gave up 1 base, with 6 bases separating them. The CDR3 is 14 amino acids. Germline assignment: CDR1 MGHRA and CDR2 YSYEKL. CDR3 in DNA: TGCGCCAGCAGCCAAGATTTCGGTAACTATGGCTACACCTTC. Translated, it gives CASSQDFGNYGYTF.

In this sample, this clone turned up once. The chain is built from TRBV6-4 and TRBJ2-1; TRBD2 matches at 7 bases. This CDR3 has 18 amino acids. Unmatched junction bases numbered 19, after V lost 4 bases and J lost 7 bases. Germline V gene sequence: CDR1 MRHNA, CDR2 SNTAGT. The CDR3 here is CASSASRSLAGGGNEQFF. The CDR3 nucleotides read TGTGCCAGCAGTGCCTCAAGGAGCCTAGCTGGGGGGGGGAATGAGCAGTTCTTC.

J is TRBJ2-2 and V is TRBV29-1, with a possible D match to TRBD2 (5 bases). The CDR3 extends over 13 amino acids. V was clipped by 5 bases and J by 7 bases, with 14 bases between them. Germline CDR1 SQVTM, CDR2 ANQGSEA. The CDR3 sequence: CSVSVGEIGELFF. In DNA, the CDR3 is TGCAGCGTTTCGGTCGGGGAAATCGGGGAGCTGTTTTTT.

The chain employs TRBV3-1 (or the pseudogene TRBV3-2) and TRBJ2-3; 12 nucleotides match TRBD2. CDR1 and CDR2 from the germline V gene are LGHDT and YNNKEL (reference sequence). The CDR3 sequence is 15 residues long. V dropped 1 base and J dropped 5; count of bases not matched to a gene: 1. The CDR3 DNA is TGTGCCAGCAGCCAAGCTAGCGGGAGGGGAGATACGCAGTATTTT. It specifies CASSQASGRGDTQYF.

This clone has a handful of counts. This sequence joins TRBV7-9 and TRBJ1-1; TRBD1 might be the D (5 bases). Germline loops: CDR1 SEHNR, CDR2 FQNEAQ (reference sequence). The CDR3 has 12 residues. V was pared by 11 bases and J by 5 bases, with 15 bases between. The DNA for the CDR3 is TGTGCCTCACGGGGGAGAGGGACTGAAGCTTTCTTT. Translated: CASRGRGTEAFF. Filled out from reference TRBV7-9 and TRBJ1-1, the complete variable domain reads DTGVSQNPRHKITKRGQNVTFRCDPISEHNRLYWYRQTLGQGPEFLTYFQNEAQLEKSRLLSDRFSAERPKGSFSTLEIQRTEQGDSAMYLCASRGRGTEAFFGQGTRLTVV.

This rearrangement joins TRBV6-2 or TRBV6-3 to TRBJ2-3; 10 positions match TRBD2. Germline V lookup: CDR1 MNHEY, CDR2 SVGEGT. After removal of 6 bases from V and 5 bases from J, the junction contained 8 bases not matched to a gene. CDR3 length equals 15 residues. The CDR3: CASSPTSGARDTQYF. The CDR3 coding sequence is TGTGCCAGCAGCCCAACTAGCGGGGCAAGAGATACGCAGTATTTT.

The chain links TRBV6-1 to TRBJ1-1; a weak D match, TRBD1 (6 bases). The V gene's germline CDR1 is MNHNS and CDR2 SASEGT. Trimming removed 4 bases from V and 3 bases from J, with 18 bases in between. This CDR3 is built from 16 residues. The CDR3 region is CASSANLQGRDTEAFF. For the CDR3, the DNA is TGTGCCAGCAGTGCTAACCTACAGGGAAGGGACACTGAAGCTTTCTTT.

J is TRBJ2-3 and V is TRBV19; a possible D gene is TRBD2 (5 bases). The germline CDR1 and CDR2 sequences are LNHDA and SQIVND (reference sequence). There are 14 residues in the CDR3. The V end was cut by 7 bases, the J end by 6 bases, with 17 bases between. CDR3 loop: CASTPVLSGDTQYF. DNA for the CDR3: TGTGCCAGTACTCCGGTCTTGTCGGGGGATACGCAGTATTTT.

This clone was recorded only once. The J gene is TRBJ2-2, the V gene TRBV7-2; D ambiguous. V was trimmed by 2 bases and J by 2 bases, leaving 6 bases between them. The CDR3 runs 14 residues. Germline CDR1 and CDR2: SGHTA and FQGNSA. The CDR3 nucleotides read TGTGCCAGCAGCTTAACTCGAAACACCGGGGAGCTGTTTTTT. It yields the protein CASSLTRNTGELFF.

The V and J genes are TRBV30 and TRBJ2-7, with D tentatively TRBD2 (6 bases). CDR1 is GTSNPN, CDR2 SVGIG, per germline (reference sequence). The CDR3 contains 13 residues. V was shortened by 3 bases and J by 5 bases, with 14 bases between the two germline ends. The CDR3 DNA follows: TGTGCCTGGAGGGTTGCAGGGAGGAACGAGCAGTACTTC. Translating gives CAWRVAGRNEQYF.

CDR3 DNA: TGTGCCAGCAGCATCCTCGGGAGGACAGGGGGCAGTTCACCCCTCCACTTT. Residues: CASSILGRTGGSSPLHF. This chain connects TRBV27 to TRBJ1-6; 11 nucleotides match TRBD1. The CDR3 extends over 17 amino acids. V gave up 6 bases and J gave up 9 bases; unmatched junction bases: 13. CDR1 is MNHEY, CDR2 SMNVEV, per germline (reference sequence).

V usage is TRBV28 and J usage is TRBJ2-7; 7 nucleotides line up with TRBD1. CDR3 length equals 15 residues. V was clipped by 5 bases and J by 0 bases; unmatched bases: 7. The germline V gene has CDR1 MDHEN and CDR2 SYDVKM. Here the CDR3 reads CASSPDRSSSYEQYF. The CDR3 DNA reads TGTGCCAGCAGTCCGGACAGGTCAAGCTCCTACGAGCAGTACTTC.

The genes are TRBV7-2 and TRBJ2-7, with D unclear. The germline V gene has CDR1 SGHTA and CDR2 FQGNSA. V shed 2 bases and J shed 2 bases, with 16 bases lying between them. This CDR3 has 16 amino acids. The CDR3 spells CASSLIPVGRAYEQYF. The CDR3 DNA follows: TGTGCCAGCAGCTTAATCCCCGTGGGCAGAGCCTACGAGCAGTACTTC.

V usage is TRBV2 and J usage is TRBJ2-7, with TRBD2 as a possible D gene (6 bases). Germline V gene data show CDR1 as SNHLY and CDR2 as FYNNEI. CDR3 length equals 14 residues. Trimming left V 3 bases short and J 7 bases short, with 16 bases between. The CDR3 is CASSDSRRAGEQYF. The CDR3 DNA reads TGTGCCAGCAGTGACAGCCGCAGGGCGGGGGAGCAGTACTTC.

The J gene is TRBJ2-2, the V gene TRBV10-2; 12 nucleotides match TRBD2. Trimming at V came to 5 bases and at J to 6 bases, leaving 7 bases not matched to a gene. The CDR3 runs to 16 residues. The V gene's germline CDR1 is WSHSY and CDR2 SAAADI. The CDR3 coding sequence is TGCGCCAGCAGTAGTAGACTAGCGGGGGTCCCCGGGGAGCTGTTTTTT. This sequence encodes CASSSRLAGVPGELFF.

Concerning this clone: One end of the junction is discordant with germline, which a read error may explain. V gene TRBV4-2 combines with J gene TRBJ1-2; possibly TRBD1 for D (5 bases). In germline, CDR1 is LGHNA, CDR2 YNFKEQ. This CDR3 comprises 12 residues. This chain's CDR3 is CASSQERWRQSF. As DNA, the CDR3 is TGTGCCAGCAGCCAAGAGAGATGGCGACAGTCCTTC.